Below, one T cell receptor (beta chain) is given with its context. J was trimmed by 2 bases and V by 8 bases; bases with no gene match: 8. CDR3 length: 14 residues. Germline V CDR1 and CDR2: MNHNY, SVGAGI (reference sequence). These data are taken from a study of blood T cell repertoires in COVID-19. Only in-frame clones appear in the TCRdb table, and some are missing; sequencing was by immunoSEQ multiplex PCR. The table includes 150,000 to 200,000 clones, about 81% detected once. V is TRBV6-6 and J is TRBJ2-5, with 7 bases fitting TRBD2. This TCR derives from a man aged 25-45 years with active or convalescent COVID-19. Sequencing input: peripheral blood. CDR3 in amino acids: CASGVGGSQETQYF. The CDR3, as DNA: TGTGCCAGCGGCGTCGGGGGGTCTCAAGAGACCCAGTACTTC.